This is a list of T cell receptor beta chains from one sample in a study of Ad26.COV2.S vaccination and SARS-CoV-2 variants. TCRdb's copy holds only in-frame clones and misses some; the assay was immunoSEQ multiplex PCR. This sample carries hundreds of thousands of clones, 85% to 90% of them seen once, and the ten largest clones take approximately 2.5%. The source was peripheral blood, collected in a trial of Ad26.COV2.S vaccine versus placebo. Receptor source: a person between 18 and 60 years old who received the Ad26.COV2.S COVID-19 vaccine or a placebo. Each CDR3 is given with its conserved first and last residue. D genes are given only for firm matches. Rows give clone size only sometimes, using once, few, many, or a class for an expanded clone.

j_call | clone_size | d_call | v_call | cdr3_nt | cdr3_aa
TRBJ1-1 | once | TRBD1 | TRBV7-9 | TGTGCCAGCAGCCCAGGGGGGAACACTGAAGCTTTCTTT | CASSPGGNTEAFF
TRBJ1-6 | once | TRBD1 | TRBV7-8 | TGTGCCAGCAGCTCGAGAACGACAGGGGTAGGCTCACCCCTCCACTTT | CASSSRTTGVGSPLHF
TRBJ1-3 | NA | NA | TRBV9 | TGTGCCAGCAGCGCCCGTGCGGGTGCACTCTGGGGAAACACCATATATTTT | CASSARAGALWGNTIYF
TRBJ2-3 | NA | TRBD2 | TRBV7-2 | TGTGCCAGCAGCTTAGCTAGCGGGAGGATCACAGATACGCAGTATTTT | CASSLASGRITDTQYF
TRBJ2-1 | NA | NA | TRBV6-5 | TGTGCCAGCAGTTCCCGGCAGGGTGATGAGCAGTTCTTC | CASSSRQGDEQFF
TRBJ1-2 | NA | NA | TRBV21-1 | TGTGCCAGCAAAGGGGACAGGGGGCAGAGCGAATATGGCTACACCTTC | CASKGDRGQSEYGYTF
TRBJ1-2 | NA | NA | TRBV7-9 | TGTGCCAGCAGCTTACAGGCGGGGGGCCCGGGACTGGCGAACTATGGCTACACCTTC | CASSLQAGGPGLANYGYTF
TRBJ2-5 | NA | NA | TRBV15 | TGTGCCACCAGCAGAGACAGTCAAGAGACCCAGTACTTC | CATSRDSQETQYF
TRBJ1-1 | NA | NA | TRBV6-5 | TGTGCCAGTGTAATCGCGGGGGGGTTGACTGAAGCTTTCTTT | CASVIAGGLTEAFF
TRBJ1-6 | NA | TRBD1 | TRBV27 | TGTGCCAGCAGTCGGGACAGGGCCTTTGGCTATAATTCACCCCTCCACTTT | CASSRDRAFGYNSPLHF
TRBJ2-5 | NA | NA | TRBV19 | TGTGCCAGTAGTGTCCTCGGTTGGACTGGAGAGACCCAGTACTTC | CASSVLGWTGETQYF
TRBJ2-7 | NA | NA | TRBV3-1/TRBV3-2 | TGTGCCAGCAGCCCAGTATCCGGGACACTAGAACATGGGCAGTACTTC | CASSPVSGTLEHGQYF
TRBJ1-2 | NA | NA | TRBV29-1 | TGCAGCGTTCCCCTAAACTACTATGGCTACACCTTC | CSVPLNYYGYTF
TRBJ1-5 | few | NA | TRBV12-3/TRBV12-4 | TGTGCCAGCAGTTTGGAGGCAGGGCTGCCCCAGCATTTT | CASSLEAGLPQHF